These T cell receptor beta chains were read from a single sample in a study of CD8+ T cells in alopecia areata. The protocol was immunoSEQ multiplex PCR, while the TCRdb copy is restricted to in-frame clones and leaves out a portion. The sample includes hundreds of thousands of clones, just over 65% of them seen just once. The sample consisted of CD4+ T cells sorted from blood, taken at week 44, from a patient treated with tofacitinib. These receptors were obtained from a human donor with alopecia areata. The CDR3 runs from the conserved cysteine through the conserved F or W. The D gene is left open where the match is weak. Expanded clones are given a class, and other clones once, few, many or no size at all.

size	V	J	D	CDR3	DNA
.	TRBV29-1	TRBJ2-1	TRBD1	CSVAGRPGQDLNEQFF	TGCAGCGTTGCAGGCAGGCCGGGACAGGACTTAAATGAGCAGTTCTTC
.	TRBV5-6	TRBJ2-1	.	CASSLQLSSYNEQFF	TGTGCCAGCAGCTTACAATTGAGCTCCTACAATGAGCAGTTCTTC
.	TRBV9	TRBJ2-7	TRBD2	CASSPPGLAGNEQYF	TGTGCCAGCAGCCCCCCCGGGTTAGCGGGAAACGAGCAGTACTTC
.	TRBV2	TRBJ2-3	.	CASRRGSTDTQYF	TGTGCCAGCAGACGGGGGAGTACAGATACGCAGTATTTT
.	TRBV30	TRBJ2-4	.	CAWASIGKNIQYF	TGTGCTTGGGCGTCTATCGGGAAAAACATTCAGTACTTC
.	TRBV19	TRBJ2-2	TRBD1	CASRRQGASGELFF	TGTGCCAGTAGACGACAGGGGGCCTCCGGGGAGCTGTTTTTT
.	TRBV29-1	TRBJ1-2	.	CSVLGDGYTF	TGCAGCGTGTTAGGGGATGGCTACACCTTC
.	TRBV9	TRBJ1-2	.	CASSVVAEPYGYTF	TGTGCCAGCAGCGTAGTGGCAGAGCCCTATGGCTACACCTTC
once	TRBV20-1	TRBJ2-3	.	CSARAMATQYF	TGCAGTGCTAGAGCTATGGCTACGCAGTATTTT
once	TRBV25-1	TRBJ1-5	.	CASSEWGGNQPQHF	TGTGCCAGCAGTGAGTGGGGCGGCAATCAGCCCCAGCATTTT
.	TRBV5-1	TRBJ1-1	TRBD1	CASSSLPGTANAEAFF	TGCGCCAGCAGCTCTTTACCCGGGACAGCGAACGCTGAAGCTTTCTTT
.	TRBV5-1	TRBJ1-1	TRBD1	CASSLLSGGMNTEAFF	TGCGCCAGCAGCTTGCTATCAGGGGGGATGAACACTGAAGCTTTCTTT